The 26 T cell receptor beta chains below were found in one sample sequenced in a study of blood T cell repertoires in COVID-19. Here immunoSEQ multiplex PCR was the method, and the copy in TCRdb shows in-frame clones only, minus some. The top ten clones hold 25% of a sample with 65,000 or so clones, around 75% of them seen once. The sample taken for sequencing was peripheral blood. The receptor set was obtained from a human donor in a cohort sampled during active COVID-19.

Here the CDR3 reads CASTKGGAPLGYGYTF. The CDR3 DNA is TGTGCCAGCACCAAAGGGGGGGCGCCCCTAGGCTATGGCTACACCTTC. The chain recombines TRBV5-4 with TRBJ1-2; possibly TRBD1 for D (6 bases). The CDR3 covers 16 residues. V shed 6 bases and J shed 4 bases, with 22 bases lying between them. The germline CDR1 and CDR2 sequences are SGHNT and YYREEE (reference sequence). Full variable domain (missing parts from reference TRBV5-4 and TRBJ1-2): ETGVTQSPTHLIKTRGQQVTLRCSSQSGHNTVSWYQQALGQGPQFIFQYYREEENGRGNFPPRFSGLQFPNYSSELNVNALELDDSALYLCASTKGGAPLGYGYTFGSGTRLTVV.

This clone has only one observation. CDR3 coding DNA: TGTGCCAGCAGCCTAGGCAGATACATCAACAGGGGCACTGAAGCTTTCTTT. This translates into CASSLGRYINRGTEAFF. The chain is built from TRBV11-3 and TRBJ1-1; 7 nucleotides align to TRBD1. The CDR3 is 17 residues long. Germline values: CDR1 SGHNT, CDR2 YENEEA. Germline trimming cut 5 bases from V and 4 bases from J; bases unmatched to any gene: 16.

This clone was detected only a few times. The chain combines TRBV7-9 with TRBJ2-5, with D tentatively TRBD2 (6 bases). V lost 5 bases and J 4 bases, leaving 14 bases between the germline ends. Germline values: CDR1 SEHNR, CDR2 FQNEAQ (reference sequence). The CDR3 covers 14 residues. The CDR3 region has the DNA TGTGCCAGCAGCCCCTCTGGGGGAGGAGAGACCCAGTACTTC. Translated, it gives CASSPSGGGETQYF. Full variable domain (rest looked up from reference TRBV7-9 and TRBJ2-5): DTGVSQNPRHKITKRGQNVTFRCDPISEHNRLYWYRQTLGQGPEFLTYFQNEAQLEKSRLLSDRFSAERPKGSFSTLEIQRTEQGDSAMYLCASSPSGGGETQYFGPGTRLLVL.

The V and J genes are TRBV2 and TRBJ2-1, with D possibly matching TRBD2 (5 bases). This CDR3 comprises 14 residues. Trimming took 1 base from V and 9 from J, leaving 13 bases between them. The germline V gene has CDR1 SNHLY and CDR2 FYNNEI. The CDR3 DNA follows: TGTGCCAGCAGTGAAGAACCTTTAGGAGGTGAGCAGTTCTTC. Its translation is CASSEEPLGGEQFF.

The chain employs TRBV19 and TRBJ2-1; perhaps TRBD2 as D (5 bases). Trimming shortened V by 2 bases and J by 0 bases, and 8 bases separated the two germline ends. This CDR3 spans 15 amino acids. Germline assignment: CDR1 LNHDA and CDR2 SQIVND (reference sequence). The CDR3 DNA reads as TGTGCCAGTAGTATAAGTGGGAGCTCCTACAATGAGCAGTTCTTC. It codes for CASSISGSSYNEQFF.

The chain carries TRBV2 and TRBJ1-3; D remains ambiguous. Germline CDR1 and CDR2: SNHLY and FYNNEI. The CDR3 has 14 residues. Trimming removed 7 bases at V and 2 bases at J, with 12 bases between. This CDR3 is CASTVSSAGNTIYF. The CDR3 coding sequence is TGTGCCAGCACAGTCAGTTCAGCTGGAAACACCATATATTTT.

This chain links TRBV5-5 with TRBJ2-3; 9 bases align to TRBD2. CDR3 length: 15 residues. Per the germline V gene, CDR1 is SGHKS and CDR2 is YYEKEE (reference sequence). With 0 bases clipped from V and 4 bases from J, the junction kept 3 bases outside the gene matches. CDR3 loop: CASSLGGRGADTQYF. For the CDR3, the DNA is TGTGCCAGCAGCTTGGGCGGGAGGGGTGCAGATACGCAGTATTTT.

The chain uses TRBV5-1 and TRBJ2-3, with 7 bases matching TRBD2. The CDR3 runs to 16 residues. Germline assignment: CDR1 SGHRS and CDR2 YFSETQ. Germline trimming cut 4 bases from V and 5 bases from J; bases unmatched to any gene: 13. CDR3 sequence (DNA): TGCGCCAGCAGCGGGTGGGAGGGCCCACAGGAAGATACGCAGTATTTT. Residues: CASSGWEGPQEDTQYF.

V and J are TRBV11-3 and TRBJ1-2, with D perhaps TRBD1 (6 bases). Germline CDR1 reads SGHNT; CDR2 reads YENEEA. V lost 1 base to trimming and J lost 8 bases, with 11 bases between them. The CDR3 runs 13 residues. CDR3 in amino acids: CASSLAQGHGYTF. Here the CDR3 DNA reads TGTGCCAGCAGCTTAGCCCAGGGGCACGGCTACACCTTC. Full variable domain (remainder filled in from reference TRBV11-3 and TRBJ1-2): EAGVVQSPRYKIIEKKQPVAFWCNPISGHNTLYWYLQNLGQGPELLIRYENEEAVDDSQLPKDRFSAERLKGVDSTLKIQPAELGDSAVYLCASSLAQGHGYTFGSGTRLTVV.

This clone was observed a few times. The J gene is TRBJ2-1, the V gene TRBV3-1 (or the pseudogene TRBV3-2); a weak D match, TRBD1 (6 bases). The CDR3 length is 17 residues. The V end lost 4 bases, the J end lost 2 bases, and 18 bases lay between the germline ends. Germline V gene sequence: CDR1 LGHDT, CDR2 YNNKEL (reference sequence). In DNA, the CDR3 is TGTGCCAGCAGCCGTCAGGGGTCAGCAGGACCCTACAATGAGCAGTTCTTC. Its translation: CASSRQGSAGPYNEQFF.

The chain employs TRBV6-5 and TRBJ1-1, with D unclear. CDR1 and CDR2 from the germline V gene are MNHEY and SVGAGI. This CDR3 spans 13 amino acids. The germline V and J ends were trimmed by 7 bases and 1 base, with 10 bases remaining between them. The CDR3 DNA follows: TGTGCCAGCATAGGAGCGGGGAACACTGAAGCTTTCTTT. The encoded protein is CASIGAGNTEAFF.

This chain connects TRBV14 to TRBJ2-1; 7 bases match TRBD1. Germline CDR1 is SGHDN and CDR2 is FVKESK. The CDR3 spans 15 residues. Trimming cost V 1 base and J 8 bases; bases outside gene matches: 8. CDR3 DNA sequence: TGTGCCAGCAGCCAAGTCAGGAAAGGGGGCGATGAGCAGTTCTTC. Translating gives CASSQVRKGGDEQFF.

The chain has TRBV7-3 and TRBJ2-1, with 7 bases fitting TRBD2. Germline V gene data show CDR1 as SGHTA and CDR2 as FQGTGA. The CDR3 has 13 amino acids. V gave up 4 bases and J gave up 9 bases; unmatched junction bases: 6. CDR3 amino acids: CASSSSGAGEQFF. The CDR3 DNA reads as TGTGCCAGCAGCTCGAGCGGGGCGGGTGAGCAGTTCTTC.

V is TRBV5-1 and J is TRBJ2-1, with TRBD2 as a possible D gene (6 bases). In germline, CDR1 is SGHRS, CDR2 YFSETQ. Deletions cut 3 bases from V and 8 bases from J, with 27 bases between. This CDR3 has 18 amino acids. The CDR3 DNA is TGCGCCAGCAGCTCGAACCCCACCGTCGGGACTTCACGCGATGAGCAGTTCTTC. Translated, it gives CASSSNPTVGTSRDEQFF.

This clone was seen repeatedly, ten times or more. The chain recombines TRBV9 with TRBJ2-5; perhaps TRBD1 as D (6 bases). Germline assignment: CDR1 SGDLS and CDR2 YYNGEE. The CDR3 is 15 amino acids. V lost 3 bases to trimming and J lost 2 bases, with 14 bases between them. CDR3 sequence: CASSDHGDKQETQYF. The CDR3 region has the DNA TGTGCCAGCAGCGACCATGGGGACAAACAAGAGACCCAGTACTTC. Looking up the rest from reference TRBV9 and TRBJ2-5 gives the full variable domain: DSGVTQTPKHLITATGQRVTLRCSPRSGDLSVYWYQQSLDQGLQFLIQYYNGEERAKGNILERFSAQQFPDLHSELNLSSLELGDSALYFCASSDHGDKQETQYFGPGTRLLVL.

This chain joins TRBV5-4 and TRBJ1-2, with 7 bases identical to TRBD1. CDR3 length: 13 residues. With V trimmed by 4 bases and J by 4 bases, 4 bases remained unmatched. CDR1 is SGHNT, CDR2 YYREEE, per germline (reference sequence). Written as DNA, the CDR3 is TGTGCCAGCAGCCTCGAGGGGGCCTATGGCTACACCTTC. Residues: CASSLEGAYGYTF.

The chain has TRBV5-1 and TRBJ1-6, with 10 bases matching TRBD1. Trimming removed 4 bases from V and 7 bases from J; junction bases left unmatched: 2. The germline gives CDR1 SGHRS, CDR2 YFSETQ. The CDR3 runs to 14 residues. In DNA, the CDR3 is TGCGCCAGCAGCGCGGGACAGGGGAATTCACCCCTCCACTTT. Encoded protein: CASSAGQGNSPLHF.

A few counts support this clone. The chain links TRBV18 to TRBJ2-7; possibly TRBD2 for D (5 bases). Per the germline V gene, CDR1 is KGHSH and CDR2 is LQKENI. The CDR3 loop spans 14 amino acids. The V and J ends lost 1 base and 3 bases respectively, with 10 bases between them. The CDR3 DNA follows: TGTGCCAGCTCACCACAGGGAGATTACTACGAGCAGTACTTC. Amino acid sequence: CASSPQGDYYEQYF. Full variable domain (missing parts from reference TRBV18 and TRBJ2-7): NAGVMQNPRHLVRRRGQEARLRCSPMKGHSHVYWYRQLPEEGLKFMVYLQKENIIDESGMPKERFSAEFPKEGPSILRIQQVVRGDSAAYFCASSPQGDYYEQYFGPGTRLTVT.

The rearrangement links TRBV7-2 to TRBJ2-7, with D tentatively TRBD2 (6 bases). The CDR3 is made up of 15 amino acids. Germline V gene sequence: CDR1 SGHTA, CDR2 FQGNSA. Deletions cut 2 bases from V and 4 bases from J, with 15 bases between. CDR3 in amino acids: CASSLTSGQAYEQYF. As DNA, the CDR3 is TGTGCCAGCAGCTTAACAAGCGGGCAAGCTTACGAGCAGTACTTC.

The chain uses TRBV10-3 and TRBJ2-1; the match to TRBD2 covers 10 bases. V lost 7 bases and J lost 9; bases outside the gene matches: 15. Germline-derived CDR1 and CDR2 are ENHRY and SYGVKD. The CDR3 runs to 16 residues. CDR3 nucleotides: TGTGCCATCAAGAGCGGGGGGCTAGCGGGAGTCTCTGAGCAGTTCTTC. Protein: CAIKSGGLAGVSEQFF.

This clone was observed a single time. V usage is TRBV11-3 and J usage is TRBJ2-7; 7 nucleotides agree with TRBD2. The CDR3 covers 13 residues. The germline gives CDR1 SGHNT, CDR2 YENEEA. V dropped 4 bases and J dropped 7; count of bases not matched to a gene: 7. This CDR3 reads CASSSDGEGEQYF. CDR3 DNA sequence: TGTGCCAGCAGCTCCGACGGGGAGGGGGAGCAGTACTTC.

This chain links TRBV11-3 with TRBJ2-1, with D perhaps matching TRBD1 (6 bases). This CDR3 comprises 12 residues. CDR1 and CDR2 from the germline V gene are SGHNT and YENEEA. V shed 5 bases and J shed 10 bases, with 12 bases lying between them. The CDR3 DNA reads as TGTGCCAGCAGCCCGAGGGACACCGAGCAGTTCTTC. Amino acid sequence: CASSPRDTEQFF.

The J gene is TRBJ1-6, the V gene TRBV19, with 9 bases lining up with TRBD1. From germline, CDR1 is LNHDA and CDR2 SQIVND (reference sequence). This CDR3 has 20 residues. With 3 bases clipped from V and 6 bases from J, the junction kept 18 bases outside the gene matches. This CDR3 reads CASSIHPGTGSVQGNSPLHF. The CDR3 DNA sequence: TGTGCCAGTAGTATCCATCCCGGGACAGGGTCGGTTCAGGGTAATTCACCCCTCCACTTT. Variable domain in full (rest from reference TRBV19 and TRBJ1-6): DGGITQSPKYLFRKEGQNVTLSCEQNLNHDAMYWYRQDPGQGLRLIYYSQIVNDFQKGDIAEGYSVSREKKESFPLTVTSAQKNPTAFYLCASSIHPGTGSVQGNSPLHFGNGTRLTVT.

This chain connects TRBV7-2 to TRBJ2-3; TRBD2 matches 13 bases. There are 17 residues in the CDR3. V gave up 0 bases and J gave up 8 bases; unmatched junction bases: 8. Germline values: CDR1 SGHTA, CDR2 FQGNSA. CDR3 in amino acids: CASSLATSGRAGGTQYF. CDR3 nucleotide sequence: TGTGCCAGCAGCTTAGCAACTAGCGGGAGGGCCGGCGGTACGCAGTATTTT.

The genes are TRBV12-3 or TRBV12-4 and TRBJ1-2; tentative D call: TRBD1 (5 bases). V was shortened by 3 bases and J by 6 bases, with 11 bases between the two germline ends. This CDR3 has 13 amino acids. In nucleotides, the CDR3 is TGTGCCAGCAGTTTCGGCAGGGAAAATGGCTACACCTTC. Translation: CASSFGRENGYTF.

The chain has TRBV5-1 and TRBJ2-3, with 14 bases that match TRBD2. The CDR3 is 16 amino acids. Germline V CDR1 and CDR2: SGHRS, YFSETQ. Germline trimming cut 3 bases from V and 5 bases from J; bases unmatched to any gene: 5. The CDR3: CASSSGLAGARDTQYF. Here the CDR3 DNA reads TGCGCCAGCAGCTCGGGACTAGCGGGAGCGAGAGATACGCAGTATTTT.